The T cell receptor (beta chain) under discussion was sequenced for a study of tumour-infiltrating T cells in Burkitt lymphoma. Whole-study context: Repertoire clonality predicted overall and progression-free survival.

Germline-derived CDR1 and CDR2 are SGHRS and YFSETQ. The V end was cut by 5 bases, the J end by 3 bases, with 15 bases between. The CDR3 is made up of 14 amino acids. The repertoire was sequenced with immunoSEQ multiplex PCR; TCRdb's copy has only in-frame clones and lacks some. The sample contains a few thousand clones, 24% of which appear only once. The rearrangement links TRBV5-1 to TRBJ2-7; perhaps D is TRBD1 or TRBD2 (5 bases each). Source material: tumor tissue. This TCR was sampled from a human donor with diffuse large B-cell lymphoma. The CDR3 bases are TGCGCCAGCAGGGGTAACGTGGGGGACTACGAGCAGTACTTC. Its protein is CASRGNVGDYEQYF.